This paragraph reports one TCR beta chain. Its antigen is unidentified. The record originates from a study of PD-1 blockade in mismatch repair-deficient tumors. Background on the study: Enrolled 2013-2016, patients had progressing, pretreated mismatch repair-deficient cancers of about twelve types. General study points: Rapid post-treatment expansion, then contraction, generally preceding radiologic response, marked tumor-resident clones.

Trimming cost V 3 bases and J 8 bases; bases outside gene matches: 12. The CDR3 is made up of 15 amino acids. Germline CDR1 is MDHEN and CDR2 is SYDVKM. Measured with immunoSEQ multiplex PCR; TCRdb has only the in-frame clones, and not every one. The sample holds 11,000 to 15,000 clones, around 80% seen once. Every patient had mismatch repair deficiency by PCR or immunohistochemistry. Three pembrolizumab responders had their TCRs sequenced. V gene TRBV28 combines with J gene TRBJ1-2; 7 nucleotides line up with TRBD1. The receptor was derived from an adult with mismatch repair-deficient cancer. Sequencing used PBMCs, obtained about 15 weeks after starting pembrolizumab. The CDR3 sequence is CASSFGRQQGSGYTF. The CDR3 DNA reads TGTGCCAGCAGTTTTGGTCGGCAACAGGGGAGCGGCTACACCTTC.